A selection of T cell receptor beta chains follows, all from one sample in a study of chemoradiotherapy in HPV16-positive cancers. Method: immunoSEQ multiplex PCR; TCRdb's copy keeps in-frame clones and lacks some. The data contain tens of thousands of clones, approximately 90% of them singletons. Here the sequenced sample was blood, taken from a patient who underwent chemoradiotherapy. The source of these receptors is a human donor with HPV-associated anogenital cancer. The CDR3 runs from the conserved cysteine through the conserved F or W. D genes are given only for firm matches. Some rows mark clone size as missing; the rest say once, few, many or name a class of expanded clone.

TRBJ2-2,.,.,TRBV15,CATSRDQGTGELFF,TGTGCCACCAGCAGAGATCAGGGGACCGGGGAGCTGTTTTTT
TRBJ1-1,few,TRBD1,TRBV6-5,CASSYWDRGDTEAFF,TGTGCCAGCAGTTACTGGGACAGGGGAGACACTGAAGCTTTCTTT
TRBJ2-2,once,.,TRBV5-6,CASSLVRIPTGELFF,TGTGCCAGCAGCTTGGTCCGCATCCCCACCGGGGAGCTGTTTTTT
TRBJ2-7,.,.,TRBV27,CASSLKVGFTYEQYF,TGTGCCAGCAGTTTGAAGGTGGGGTTCACCTACGAGCAGTACTTC
TRBJ2-3,.,TRBD2,TRBV6-4,CASSDSVAGGADTQYF,TGTGCCAGCAGTGACTCTGTAGCGGGGGGTGCAGATACGCAGTATTTT
TRBJ1-1,.,.,TRBV27,CASSSLSGVGAFF,TGTGCCAGCAGTTCCCTGTCGGGGGTAGGAGCTTTCTTT
TRBJ1-2,.,.,TRBV7-2,CASSFDLANYGYTF,TGTGCCAGCAGCTTCGATTTAGCTAACTATGGCTACACCTTC
TRBJ1-1,.,.,TRBV7-2,CASSSTRGTEAFF,TGTGCCAGCAGCTCCACTCGGGGCACTGAAGCTTTCTTT
TRBJ1-1,.,.,TRBV4-1,CASSQPTGHTEAFF,TGCGCCAGCAGCCAACCTACAGGGCACACTGAAGCTTTCTTT
TRBJ1-1,.,.,TRBV5-1,CASSSHLRTSAGTEAFF,TGCGCCAGCAGCTCCCACCTTAGGACCAGCGCGGGCACTGAAGCTTTCTTT
TRBJ2-3,.,TRBD2,TRBV5-1,CASSLQLASHTDTQYF,TGCGCCAGCAGCTTGCAACTAGCGTCTCACACAGATACGCAGTATTTT
TRBJ1-4,.,.,TRBV5-1,CASSFGQPNEKLFF,TGCGCCAGCAGCTTCGGACAGCCTAATGAAAAACTGTTTTTT
TRBJ2-2,.,.,TRBV2,CASSSGAGRELFF,TGTGCCAGCTCATCAGGAGCTGGAAGGGAGCTGTTTTTT
TRBJ2-2,once,.,TRBV29-1,CSVAPNTGELFF,TGCAGCGTCGCTCCGAACACCGGGGAGCTGTTTTTT
TRBJ1-1,once,.,TRBV18,CASSPPDSYYTEAFF,TGTGCCAGCTCACCACCGGACAGTTACTACACTGAAGCTTTCTTT
TRBJ2-3,.,.,TRBV9,CASSLRTALSTDTQYF,TGTGCCAGCAGCTTGAGGACGGCTTTAAGCACAGATACGCAGTATTTT
TRBJ1-2,.,TRBD1,TRBV19,CASSQGQTNYGYTF,TGTGCCAGTAGTCAGGGACAGACAAACTATGGCTACACCTTC
TRBJ2-2,.,TRBD2,TRBV27,CASRPDGTSVTTGELFF,TGTGCCAGCAGGCCGGACGGGACTAGTGTGACCACCGGGGAGCTGTTTTTT
TRBJ1-2,once,.,TRBV10-3,CAVGGLDSYGYTF,TGTGCCGTAGGAGGGTTGGACTCCTATGGCTACACCTTC
TRBJ2-1,.,TRBD2,TRBV19,CASSMTGVAGINEQFF,TGTGCCAGTAGTATGACCGGAGTAGCGGGAATCAATGAGCAGTTCTTC
TRBJ1-2,few,.,TRBV7-7,CASSFHPEGVYGYTF,TGTGCCAGCAGCTTTCACCCGGAGGGGGTGTATGGCTACACCTTC
TRBJ1-3,.,.,TRBV7-2,CASRRAPGNTIYF,TGTGCCAGCAGACGAGCCCCTGGAAACACCATATATTTT
TRBJ2-2,.,.,TRBV7-8,CASSKGSVSTGELFF,TGTGCCAGCAGCAAAGGGAGCGTCAGCACCGGGGAGCTGTTTTTT
TRBJ1-1,.,TRBD1,TRBV6-4,CASSRDRGATEAFF,TGTGCCAGCAGCCGGGACAGGGGCGCCACTGAAGCTTTCTTT
TRBJ2-6,.,TRBD1,TRBV7-9,CAGQAPSSGANVLTF,TGTGCCGGACAGGCCCCGAGCTCTGGGGCCAACGTCCTGACTTTC
TRBJ2-7,.,.,TRBV6-5,CASSYGGTGSYEQYF,TGTGCCAGCAGTTACGGGGGGACGGGATCCTACGAGCAGTACTTC